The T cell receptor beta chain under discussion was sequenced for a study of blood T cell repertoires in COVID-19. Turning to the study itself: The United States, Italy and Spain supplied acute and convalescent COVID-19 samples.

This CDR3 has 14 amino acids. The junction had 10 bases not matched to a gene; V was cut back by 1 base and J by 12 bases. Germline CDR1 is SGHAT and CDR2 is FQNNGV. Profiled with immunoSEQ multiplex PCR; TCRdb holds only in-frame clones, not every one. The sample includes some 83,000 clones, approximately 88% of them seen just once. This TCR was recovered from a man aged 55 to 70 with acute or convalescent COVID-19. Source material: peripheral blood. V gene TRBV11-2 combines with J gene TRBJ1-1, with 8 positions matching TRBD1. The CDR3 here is CASSLGPRQGLTFF. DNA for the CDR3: TGTGCCAGCAGCTTAGGCCCTCGACAGGGGTTGACTTTCTTT.